The 32 T cell receptor beta chains in this list originate from one sample, sequenced in a study of CD8+ T cells in alopecia areata. As for treatment: oral pan-JAK inhibitor, 5-10 mg twice daily. Reverse transcription of extracted RNA yielded cDNA, which provided the sequencing template. TCRdb's copy holds only in-frame clones and misses some; the assay was immunoSEQ multiplex PCR. The sample includes about 200,000 clones, less than 75% of them seen just once. Sequencing used CD4+ T cells sorted from blood, obtained at week 4, from a patient treated with tofacitinib. The receptor set was obtained from a human donor with alopecia areata.

This clone was counted only a few times. V and J are TRBV29-1 and TRBJ2-3, with 8 bases that match TRBD1. The CDR3 runs 17 residues. After removal of 3 bases from V and 1 base from J, the junction contained 12 bases not matched to a gene. Germline V gives CDR1 SQVTM, CDR2 ANQGSEA. The CDR3 nucleotides read TGCAGCGTTGAGTCCGGACAGGGTCTGATAGGCACAGATACGCAGTATTTT. Its translation: CSVESGQGLIGTDTQYF.

This chain connects TRBV29-1 to TRBJ2-3, with 10 nucleotides matching TRBD2. CDR1 SQVTM and CDR2 ANQGSEA come from the germline V gene. V was clipped by 5 bases and J by 5 bases; unmatched bases: 10. The CDR3 sequence is 15 residues long. The CDR3 DNA follows: TGCAGCGTTCTCAGGCTAGCGGGGGCCGAAGATACGCAGTATTTT. This sequence encodes CSVLRLAGAEDTQYF.

This chain links TRBV4-3 with TRBJ2-7; D unclear. CDR1 and CDR2 from the germline V gene are LGHNA and YSLEER. This CDR3 is built from 13 residues. Deletions cut 0 bases from V and 3 bases from J, with 6 bases between. The CDR3, as DNA: TGCGCCAGCAGCCAAGAGGGCAGCTACGAGCAGTACTTC. Translating gives CASSQEGSYEQYF.

This clone was observed a few times. V is TRBV30 and J is TRBJ2-3, with 12 nucleotides matching TRBD2. This CDR3 region has 14 residues. Germline-derived CDR1 and CDR2 are GTSNPN and SVGIG (reference sequence). Germline trimming cut 5 bases from V and 5 bases from J; bases unmatched to any gene: 5. CDR3 sequence reads: CAWGASGGEDTQYF. CDR3 bases: TGTGCCTGGGGAGCTAGCGGGGGGGAAGATACGCAGTATTTT.

The rearrangement uses TRBV4-3 and TRBJ2-4; D unclear. The CDR3 length is 13 residues. Trimming left V 1 base short and J 5 bases short, with 6 bases between. Germline V gene lookup returns CDR1 LGHNA and CDR2 YSLEER. The CDR3 bases are TGCGCCAGCAGCCAAGGCTCGGAAAACATTCAGTACTTC. Amino acid sequence: CASSQGSENIQYF.

The V call is TRBV2, the J call TRBJ2-3; either TRBD1 or TRBD2 may supply D (5 bases each). The CDR3 is 13 amino acids. V was clipped by 7 bases and J by 0 bases, with 8 bases between them. Germline loops: CDR1 SNHLY, CDR2 FYNNEI. CDR3 amino acids: CASTRDSTDTQYF. The DNA of the CDR3 is TGTGCCAGCACCAGGGACAGCACAGATACGCAGTATTTT.

This clone occurred a few times. This chain uses TRBV13 with TRBJ2-7; maybe TRBD1 (6 bases). V dropped 5 bases and J dropped 2 bases, with 13 bases sitting between them. Germline loops: CDR1 PRHDT, CDR2 FYEKMQ (reference sequence). The CDR3 spans 14 residues. In nucleotides, the CDR3 is TGTGCCAGCAGCATCCGGGACACAACCTACGAGCAGTACTTC. The encoded protein is CASSIRDTTYEQYF.

The chain couples TRBV2 to TRBJ2-3, with D perhaps TRBD2 (6 bases). The CDR3 length is 15 residues. CDR1 and CDR2 from the germline V gene are SNHLY and FYNNEI. The germline V and J ends were trimmed by 7 bases and 5 bases, with 19 bases remaining between them. For the CDR3, the DNA is TGTGCCAGCATGGAATCGGACTACAGTGGAGATACGCAGTATTTT. It codes for CASMESDYSGDTQYF.

This clone was counted a few times. This chain joins TRBV7-2 and TRBJ2-2; no firm D call. The length of the CDR3 is 17 residues. V was cut by 3 bases and J by 2 bases, with 16 bases left in between. Germline V CDR1 and CDR2: SGHTA, FQGNSA. The CDR3 sequence: CASSFRSRQFNTGELFF. DNA for the CDR3: TGTGCCAGCAGCTTTAGATCTCGGCAGTTCAACACCGGGGAGCTGTTTTTT.

The chain joins TRBV25-1 to TRBJ2-7; D is uncertain. Deletions cut 2 bases from V and 4 bases from J, with 15 bases between. The CDR3 length is 15 residues. Germline V gene lookup returns CDR1 MGHDK and CDR2 SYGVNS. The chain's CDR3 is CASSESTLHPYEQYF. Written as DNA, the CDR3 is TGTGCCAGCAGTGAAAGCACGCTCCACCCATACGAGCAGTACTTC.

The rearrangement links TRBV5-6 to TRBJ1-2; D gene uncertain. CDR1 is SGHDT, CDR2 YYEEEE, per germline. There are 14 residues in the CDR3. Trimming cost V 0 bases and J 2 bases, with 8 bases left between them. Here the CDR3 DNA reads TGTGCCAGCAGCTTGGAACGGCGAAACTATGGCTACACCTTC. Translating it yields CASSLERRNYGYTF.

This chain links TRBV6-6 with TRBJ2-7; D gene unclear. The ends were cut back, 7 bases at V and 1 base at J, with 17 bases in the middle. CDR1 and CDR2 (germline): MNHNY, SVGAGI (reference sequence). The CDR3 length is 15 residues. In nucleotides, the CDR3 is TGTGCCAGCACCTCCGCCACGAGTCCTTCCTACGAGCAGTACTTC. It encodes CASTSATSPSYEQYF.

In its sample, this clone was seen once. This rearrangement joins TRBV29-1 to TRBJ1-1; TRBD1 might be the D (6 bases). The CDR3 loop spans 15 amino acids. Germline assignment: CDR1 SQVTM and CDR2 ANQGSEA. The V gene lost 3 bases and the J gene lost 4 bases, with 18 bases spanning the gap. The CDR3 sequence: CSVDRTVGRSTEAFF. CDR3 coding DNA: TGCAGCGTTGACAGGACAGTTGGTCGGAGCACTGAAGCTTTCTTT.

The V gene is TRBV5-6, the J gene TRBJ2-1; 7 nucleotides line up with TRBD2. Germline CDR1 is SGHDT and CDR2 is YYEEEE. V shed 1 base and J 6 bases; nucleotides not matched to a gene: 4. The CDR3 is made up of 14 amino acids. The CDR3 sequence: CASSLNWEGNEQFF. In DNA, the CDR3 is TGTGCCAGCAGCTTGAACTGGGAGGGCAATGAGCAGTTCTTC.

CDR3 in amino acids: CAWSARVTTEAFF. Here the CDR3 DNA reads TGTGCCTGGAGTGCCAGGGTGACCACTGAAGCTTTCTTT. The genes are TRBV30 and TRBJ1-1; the D gene is possibly TRBD1 (5 bases). Trimming took off 1 base at V and 4 bases at J, with 10 bases between the two ends. The CDR3 runs to 13 residues. Germline V gene sequence: CDR1 GTSNPN, CDR2 SVGIG (reference sequence).

The rearrangement uses TRBV27 and TRBJ2-3; perhaps TRBD1 as D (6 bases). This CDR3 spans 15 amino acids. V lost 3 bases to trimming and J lost 4 bases, with 14 bases between them. Looked up from germline, CDR1 is MNHEY and CDR2 is SMNVEV (reference sequence). The CDR3 here is CASSFDRLGADTQYF. CDR3 sequence (DNA): TGTGCCAGCAGTTTCGACAGGCTTGGGGCAGATACGCAGTATTTT.

This chain connects TRBV7-3 to TRBJ1-6; 9 bases are a match to TRBD1. The CDR3 has 15 amino acids. V lost 3 bases and J lost 5; bases outside the gene matches: 2. Per germline, CDR1 SGHTA and CDR2 FQGTGA. The CDR3 coding sequence is TGTGCCAGCAGCTTGGGACAGGGTAATAATTCACCCCTCCACTTT. Protein sequence: CASSLGQGNNSPLHF.

A few counts support this clone. The rearrangement links TRBV25-1 to TRBJ2-2, with D possibly matching TRBD2 (5 bases). V lost 7 bases to trimming and J lost 2 bases, with 17 bases between them. Germline V gives CDR1 MGHDK, CDR2 SYGVNS. The CDR3 has 16 residues. This CDR3 is CASTPPSEGNTGELFF. In DNA form, the CDR3 reads TGTGCCAGCACCCCCCCCTCCGAGGGTAACACCGGGGAGCTGTTTTTT.

This chain uses TRBV5-1 with TRBJ2-3; possibly TRBD2 for D (6 bases). CDR1 is SGHRS and CDR2 is YFSETQ in the germline V gene. V was trimmed by 4 bases and J by 4 bases, leaving 13 bases between them. The CDR3 extends over 14 amino acids. This chain's CDR3 is CASSTGGAADTQYF. Here the CDR3 DNA reads TGCGCCAGCAGCACCGGCGGGGCGGCAGATACGCAGTATTTT.

The CDR3 DNA reads TGCGCCAGCAGCTGGAGCGCGGGTAATGAGCAGTTCTTC. Protein: CASSWSAGNEQFF. The rearrangement uses TRBV5-1 and TRBJ2-1; D possibly corresponds to TRBD2 (5 bases). CDR3 size: 13 residues. Trimming pared 3 bases from V and 7 bases from J, leaving 11 bases between. CDR1 is SGHRS, CDR2 YFSETQ, per germline. The full variable domain, rest sourced from reference TRBV5-1 and TRBJ2-1, is KAGVTQTPRYLIKTRGQQVTLSCSPISGHRSVSWYQQTPGQGLQFLFEYFSETQRNKGNFPGRFSGRQFSNSRSEMNVSTLELGDSALYLCASSWSAGNEQFFGPGTRLTVL.

The V call is TRBV7-9, the J call TRBJ1-2; a weak D match, TRBD1 (5 bases). Looked up from germline, CDR1 is SEHNR and CDR2 is FQNEAQ (reference sequence). CDR3 length: 15 residues. With 3 bases removed from V and 4 bases from J, the gap between germline ends came to 15 bases. The DNA for the CDR3 is TGTGCCAGCAGCTTTGGGTCTGGACAACGCTATGGCTACACCTTC. It yields the protein CASSFGSGQRYGYTF.

This clone was picked up one time. The genes are TRBV2 and TRBJ1-4; D uncertain. The CDR3 covers 14 residues. Per germline, CDR1 SNHLY and CDR2 FYNNEI. V was pared by 3 bases and J by 2 bases, with 7 bases between. DNA of the CDR3: TGTGCCAGCAGTGATCGCATCACTAATGAAAAACTGTTTTTT. Protein sequence: CASSDRITNEKLFF.

CDR3 sequence (DNA): TGTGCCAGCAGCGAGGTGGGAGGCGAGCAGTATTTT. Residues: CASSEVGGEQYF. V usage is TRBV2 and J usage is TRBJ2-3, with TRBD2 as a possible D gene (6 bases). The length of the CDR3 is 12 residues. V dropped 6 bases and J dropped 11 bases, with 15 bases sitting between them. The germline gives CDR1 SNHLY, CDR2 FYNNEI.

This chain connects TRBV7-9 to TRBJ2-1; no definite D call. Per germline, CDR1 SEHNR and CDR2 FQNEAQ (reference sequence). The CDR3 has 12 amino acids. Trimming shortened V by 4 bases and J by 4 bases, and 5 bases separated the two germline ends. Here the CDR3 DNA reads TGTGCCAGCAGCTCCTTATACAATGAGCAGTTCTTC. Amino acids: CASSSLYNEQFF.

V is TRBV29-1 and J is TRBJ1-6; TRBD1 agrees at 8 bases. V lost 4 bases to trimming and J lost 8 bases; unmatched junction nucleotides: 4. From germline, CDR1 is SQVTM and CDR2 ANQGSEA. The CDR3 is made up of 13 amino acids. CDR3 amino acids: CSVGVTGDSPLHF. DNA for the CDR3: TGCAGCGTTGGTGTGACAGGGGATTCACCCCTCCACTTT.

V usage is TRBV7-3 and J usage is TRBJ2-3; the D is unclear. The CDR3 sequence is 12 residues long. Germline lookup yields CDR1 SGHTA and CDR2 FQGTGA. V dropped 4 bases and J dropped 7 bases, with 9 bases sitting between them. The CDR3 spells CASSSDTYTQYF. In nucleotides, the CDR3 is TGTGCCAGCAGCTCAGACACCTATACGCAGTATTTT.

V and J are TRBV7-2 and TRBJ1-5, with 10 nucleotides matching TRBD1. With 5 bases clipped from V and 3 bases from J, the junction kept 4 bases outside the gene matches. CDR3 length: 15 amino acids. Germline CDR1 and CDR2: SGHTA and FQGNSA. The CDR3 DNA is TGTGCCAGCAGCCCCGGGACAGGGGACAATCAGCCCCAGCATTTT. Its protein product is CASSPGTGDNQPQHF.

The V gene is TRBV30, the J gene TRBJ2-7; D not resolved. CDR1 is GTSNPN, CDR2 SVGIG, per germline (reference sequence). The CDR3 runs 11 residues. V lost 4 bases, J lost 3 bases, and 7 bases lay in between. The CDR3 sequence: CAWKKGYEQYF. In DNA, the CDR3 is TGTGCCTGGAAAAAGGGCTACGAGCAGTACTTC.

This chain links TRBV6-1 with TRBJ1-1; D ambiguous. The V end lost 6 bases, the J end lost 1 base, and 9 bases lay between the germline ends. The germline gives CDR1 MNHNS, CDR2 SASEGT. This CDR3 comprises 13 residues. CDR3 residues: CASRENTNTEAFF. Written as DNA, the CDR3 is TGTGCCAGCAGAGAGAACACGAACACTGAAGCTTTCTTT.

The chain is built from TRBV29-1 and TRBJ2-3, with 7 bases that match TRBD2. The V gene end was trimmed by 4 bases and the J gene end by 3 bases; junction bases not matched to a gene: 7. The CDR3 has 14 amino acids. CDR1 and CDR2 (germline): SQVTM, ANQGSEA. The CDR3 here is CSVAGGGTTDTQYF. The CDR3 DNA reads as TGCAGCGTTGCTGGCGGGGGAACGACAGATACGCAGTATTTT.

The chain couples TRBV6-5 to TRBJ1-2; no firm D call. The CDR3 runs to 12 residues. Germline V lookup: CDR1 MNHEY, CDR2 SVGAGI. The ends were cut back, 7 bases at V and 2 bases at J, with 8 bases in the middle. This chain's CDR3 is CASKARNYGYTF. The CDR3 bases are TGTGCCAGCAAGGCGAGGAACTATGGCTACACCTTC.

There are a few counts of this clone. The chain employs TRBV7-2 and TRBJ2-5; D call uncertain. The CDR3 is 13 amino acids. Trimming removed 0 bases from V and 4 bases from J, with 6 bases in between. CDR1 SGHTA and CDR2 FQGNSA come from the germline V gene. This chain's CDR3 is CASSLAGSETQYF. DNA of the CDR3: TGTGCCAGCAGCTTAGCAGGGTCAGAGACCCAGTACTTC.